This T cell receptor (beta chain) was found in a study of Graves' ophthalmopathy and Graves' hyperthyroidism. About the research overall: At the time of initial diagnosis and before any treatment, peripheral blood was collected. Study conclusions and caveats: Both a roughly 70% sensitivity and an approximately 72% specificity characterized the model's predictions of ophthalmopathy progression.

TCR beta CDR3 regions were amplified from RNA transcripts. RT-PCR in the first round used HTBI primers; a second-round multiplex PCR followed. One entry per CDR3 protein, called by TCRdb with MiXCR from the multiplex PCR reads. The profile shows approximately 460,000 distinct CDR3 sequences, about 15% of them singletons. The CDR3 is 13 amino acids. J was trimmed by 3 bases and V by 6 bases; bases with no gene match: 4. PBMCs originated in under 13 ml of fresh peripheral blood. Concerning this clonotype: The antigen is unknown.

The TCR sequence derives from a woman in her twenties or thirties with Graves' ophthalmopathy. The V and J genes are TRBV12-3 or TRBV12-4 and TRBJ2-5, with 7 bases identical to TRBD1. Source material: blood. CDR3 in DNA: TGTGCCAGCAGCCGAGGACAGGAAGAGACCCAGTACTTC. This sequence encodes CASSRGQEETQYF.